The 21 T cell receptor beta chains below all came from one sample that was sequenced in a study of T-cell memory formation after mild COVID-19. TCRdb reanalysed the 5' RACE reads using MiXCR and keeps one entry per CDR3 protein. The top ten hold approximately 25% of the sample, which has 140,000 to 150,000 distinct CDR3 sequences, roughly a quarter seen once. The material sequenced was PBMCs or a T cell subset sorted from them (not recorded which). The receptors come from an adult woman who had mild COVID-19 (a few samples of this study predate the infection). Cell type and time point are not known.

V is TRBV2 and J is TRBJ2-1; D is unclear. CDR1 SNHLY and CDR2 FYNNEI come from the germline V gene. The CDR3 consists of 15 residues. Deletions cut 4 bases from V and 10 bases from J, with 20 bases between. CDR3 nucleotides: TGTGCCAGCAGTGTGCCGCCGGAGTCGCATGGGGAGCAGTTCTTC. Protein sequence: CASSVPPESHGEQFF. The full variable domain, with the rest looked up from reference TRBV2 and TRBJ2-1, is EPEVTQTPSHQVTQMGQEVILRCVPISNHLYFYWYRQILGQKVEFLVSFYNNEISEKSEIFDDQFSVERPDGSNFTLKIRSTKLEDSAMYFCASSVPPESHGEQFFGPGTRLTVL.

This clonotype was counted a few times. The chain has TRBV4-1 and TRBJ2-5; unclear D gene. The CDR3 spans 16 residues. V was pared by 1 base and J by 2 bases, with 14 bases between. In germline, CDR1 is MGHRA, CDR2 YSYEKL. CDR3 sequence: CASSQAPSEMQETQYF. The CDR3 region has the DNA TGCGCCAGCAGCCAAGCCCCCAGTGAGATGCAAGAGACCCAGTACTTC.

The V gene is TRBV4-1, the J gene TRBJ2-7; weak D call: TRBD1 (5 bases). Trimming removed 8 bases from V and 4 bases from J, with 12 bases in between. The CDR3 loop spans 12 amino acids. CDR1 and CDR2 from the germline V gene are MGHRA and YSYEKL. The CDR3 protein is CASAGIDYEQYF. The CDR3, as DNA: TGCGCCAGCGCAGGGATCGATTACGAGCAGTACTTC.

The J gene is TRBJ1-1, the V gene TRBV6-5; 7 bases are a match to TRBD1. The junction had 2 bases not matched to a gene; V was cut back by 0 bases and J by 4 bases. Germline CDR1 is MNHEY and CDR2 is SVGAGI. CDR3 length equals 14 residues. The CDR3 nucleotides read TGTGCCAGCAGTTACTCATCAGGGGGCACTGAAGCTTTCTTT. Translation: CASSYSSGGTEAFF.

The chain couples TRBV6-2 or TRBV6-3 to TRBJ2-2, with unresolved D. Between the trimmed V and J ends, which lost 2 bases and 4 bases, there was a span of 8 bases. CDR1 is MNHEY, CDR2 SVGEGT, per germline. The CDR3 contains 14 residues. CDR3 protein: CASSYGPGTGELFF. The CDR3 DNA reads as TGTGCCAGCAGTTACGGCCCGGGCACCGGGGAGCTGTTTTTT.

The V and J genes are TRBV7-2 and TRBJ2-5; D not resolved. There are 12 residues in the CDR3. Germline values: CDR1 SGHTA, CDR2 FQGNSA. With 3 bases removed from V and 5 bases from J, the gap between germline ends came to 7 bases. DNA for the CDR3: TGTGCCAGCAGCTTTCCAGCCGAGACCCAGTACTTC. Its protein is CASSFPAETQYF.

The chain recombines TRBV7-9 with TRBJ1-5; tentatively, D is TRBD1 (5 bases). Germline-derived CDR1 and CDR2 are SEHNR and FQNEAQ (reference sequence). The CDR3 loop spans 14 amino acids. V lost 3 bases to trimming and J lost 3 bases, with 9 bases between them. The chain's CDR3 is CASSFQGVNQPQHF. DNA of the CDR3: TGTGCCAGCAGCTTTCAGGGAGTCAATCAGCCCCAGCATTTT.

This clonotype was picked up a small number of times. CDR3 nucleotide sequence: TGTGCCTGGAGTCGGGGACAGCGGAATCAGCCCCAGCATTTT. This encodes CAWSRGQRNQPQHF. The gene calls are TRBV30 and TRBJ1-5; 7 bases are a match to TRBD1. This CDR3 has 14 residues. CDR1 GTSNPN and CDR2 SVGIG come from the germline V gene (reference sequence). V lost 2 bases to trimming and J lost 4 bases; unmatched junction nucleotides: 5.

The CDR3 DNA sequence: TGTGCCAGCAGCTTCAGGACAGACTACAATGAGCAGTTCTTC. It codes for CASSFRTDYNEQFF. The rearrangement links TRBV7-6 to TRBJ2-1; possible D gene TRBD1, 6 bases. The V end was cut by 3 bases, the J end by 3 bases, with 9 bases between. The germline gives CDR1 SGHVS, CDR2 FNYEAQ. This CDR3 has 14 residues.

The chain combines TRBV9 with TRBJ2-7; TRBD1 is a possible D gene (6 bases). V was shortened by 3 bases and J by 6 bases, with 10 bases between the two germline ends. Germline CDR1 is SGDLS and CDR2 is YYNGEE. The CDR3 spans 12 residues. In DNA, the CDR3 is TGTGCCAGCAGCGCCGGGACAACCGAGCAGTACTTC. Protein product: CASSAGTTEQYF. The full variable domain, its missing parts supplied by reference TRBV9 and TRBJ2-7, is DSGVTQTPKHLITATGQRVTLRCSPRSGDLSVYWYQQSLDQGLQFLIQYYNGEERAKGNILERFSAQQFPDLHSELNLSSLELGDSALYFCASSAGTTEQYFGPGTRLTVT.

This clonotype occurred once. The V call is TRBV9, the J call TRBJ2-1; 14 positions agree with TRBD2. Trimming at V came to 3 bases and at J to 9 bases, leaving 2 bases not matched to a gene. Germline CDR1 and CDR2: SGDLS and YYNGEE. The CDR3 is 14 amino acids. Here the CDR3 DNA reads TGTGCCAGCAGCGCGGGACTAGCGGGAGTTGAGCAGTTCTTC. It is translated as CASSAGLAGVEQFF.

This clonotype was seen a handful of times. This CDR3 reads CASSLATTSYEQYF. DNA of the CDR3: TGTGCCAGCAGCCTTGCAACCACATCCTACGAGCAGTACTTC. J is TRBJ2-7 and V is TRBV14; D is unclear. The CDR3 runs to 14 residues. Germline V gene data show CDR1 as SGHDN and CDR2 as FVKESK. V shed 4 bases and J shed 1 base, with 11 bases lying between them.

In its sample, this clonotype was seen a few times. The chain carries TRBV29-1 and TRBJ2-2; TRBD1 is a possible D gene (5 bases). The V end lost 4 bases, the J end lost 3 bases, and 9 bases lay between the germline ends. The CDR3 spans 13 residues. Germline-derived CDR1 and CDR2 are SQVTM and ANQGSEA. The CDR3 sequence is CSVVWGDTGELFF. For the CDR3, the DNA is TGCAGCGTTGTTTGGGGCGACACCGGGGAGCTGTTTTTT.

This clonotype showed up just a few times. The chain combines TRBV5-6 with TRBJ2-1; D is perhaps TRBD1 (5 bases). The CDR3 has 11 amino acids. The V end lost 7 bases, the J end lost 5 bases, and 7 bases lay between the germline ends. Germline V lookup: CDR1 SGHDT, CDR2 YYEEEE. For the CDR3, the DNA is TGTGCCAGCCAGGACAACAATGAGCAGTTCTTC. This sequence encodes CASQDNNEQFF.

V and J are TRBV24-1 and TRBJ2-1; D may be TRBD1 or TRBD2 (5 bases each). V lost 3 bases and J lost 13, with 15 bases in between. The CDR3 runs 13 residues. CDR1 is KGHDR, CDR2 SFDVKD, per germline. DNA of the CDR3: TGTGCCACCAGTGATGGGACCAATGGGGATCAGTTCTTC. Its protein is CATSDGTNGDQFF.

This clonotype was observed a few times. The chain employs TRBV7-9 and TRBJ2-7; D gene uncertain. The CDR3 extends over 13 amino acids. Germline-derived CDR1 and CDR2 are SEHNR and FQNEAQ (reference sequence). The V and J ends lost 1 base and 3 bases respectively, with 7 bases between them. The CDR3 reads CASSLELIYEQYF. CDR3 DNA sequence: TGTGCCAGCAGCTTAGAACTGATCTACGAGCAGTACTTC.

This clonotype was picked up a small number of times. The chain carries TRBV5-1 and TRBJ2-7; D remains unclear. This CDR3 region has 13 residues. V shed 0 bases and J shed 6 bases, with 10 bases lying between them. Germline V lookup: CDR1 SGHRS, CDR2 YFSETQ. The chain's CDR3 is CASSLGRVPEQYF. The CDR3 coding sequence is TGCGCCAGCAGCTTGGGTAGGGTACCCGAGCAGTACTTC.

This chain joins TRBV7-9 and TRBJ1-2; D possibly corresponds to TRBD1 (5 bases). Per the germline V gene, CDR1 is SEHNR and CDR2 is FQNEAQ (reference sequence). V lost 5 bases and J lost 5, with 12 bases in between. This CDR3 comprises 13 residues. The CDR3 nucleotides read TGTGCCAGCAGCCCGACAGTCTGGTATGGCTACACCTTC. This gives the protein CASSPTVWYGYTF.

This clonotype has only a few counts. This rearrangement joins TRBV6-2 or TRBV6-3 to TRBJ1-1; D possibly corresponds to TRBD1 (6 bases). V shed 2 bases and J shed 4 bases, with 11 bases lying between them. Per germline, CDR1 MNHEY and CDR2 SVGEGT. The CDR3 is 14 amino acids. The CDR3 sequence is CASSYEGESTEAFF. The CDR3 DNA reads as TGTGCCAGCAGTTACGAGGGGGAGAGCACTGAAGCTTTCTTT.

This clonotype was picked up a small number of times. The chain couples TRBV7-3 to TRBJ2-1; no reliable D call. The CDR3 runs 13 residues. CDR1 SGHTA and CDR2 FQGTGA come from the germline V gene. V was pared by 2 bases and J by 7 bases, with 9 bases between. CDR3 residues: CASSLAERNEQFF. The CDR3, as DNA: TGTGCCAGCAGCTTAGCGGAGAGGAATGAGCAGTTCTTC.

The chain has TRBV14 and TRBJ2-5; D unclear. The germline V gene has CDR1 SGHDN and CDR2 FVKESK. V dropped 0 bases and J dropped 5 bases, with 13 bases sitting between them. The CDR3 runs 15 residues. CDR3 residues: CASSQDSIRLETQYF. CDR3 sequence (DNA): TGTGCCAGCAGCCAAGACTCGATCCGATTGGAGACCCAGTACTTC.